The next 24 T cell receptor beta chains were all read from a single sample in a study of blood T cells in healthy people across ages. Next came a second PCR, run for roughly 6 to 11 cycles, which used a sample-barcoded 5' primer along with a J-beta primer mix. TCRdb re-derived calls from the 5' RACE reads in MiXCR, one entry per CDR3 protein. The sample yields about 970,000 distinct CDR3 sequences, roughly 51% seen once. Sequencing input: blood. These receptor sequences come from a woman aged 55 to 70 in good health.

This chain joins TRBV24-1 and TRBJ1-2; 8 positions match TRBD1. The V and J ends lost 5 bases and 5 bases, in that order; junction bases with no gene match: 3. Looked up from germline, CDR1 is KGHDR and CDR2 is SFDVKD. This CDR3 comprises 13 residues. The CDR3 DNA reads TGTGCCACCAGTGGGACAGGGTATTATGGCTACACCTTC. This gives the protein CATSGTGYYGYTF.

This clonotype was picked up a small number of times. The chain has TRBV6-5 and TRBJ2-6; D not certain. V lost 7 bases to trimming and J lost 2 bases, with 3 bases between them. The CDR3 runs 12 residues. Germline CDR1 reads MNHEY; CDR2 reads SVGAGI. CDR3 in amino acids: CASKAGANVLTF. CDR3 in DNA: TGTGCCAGCAAAGCTGGGGCCAACGTCCTGACTTTC.

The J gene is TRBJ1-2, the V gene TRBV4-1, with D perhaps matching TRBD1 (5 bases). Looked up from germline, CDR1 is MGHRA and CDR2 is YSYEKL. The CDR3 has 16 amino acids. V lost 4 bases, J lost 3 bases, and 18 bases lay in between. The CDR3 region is CASSRVVWGGDYGYTF. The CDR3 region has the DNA TGCGCCAGCAGCCGAGTGGTATGGGGCGGCGACTATGGCTACACCTTC.

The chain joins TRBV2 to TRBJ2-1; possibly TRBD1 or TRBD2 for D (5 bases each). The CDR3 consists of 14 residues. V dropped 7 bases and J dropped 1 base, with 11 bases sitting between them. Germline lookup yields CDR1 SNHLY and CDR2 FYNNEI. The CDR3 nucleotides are TGTGCCAGCACTGGGGACGCATCCTACAATGAGCAGTTCTTC. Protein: CASTGDASYNEQFF.

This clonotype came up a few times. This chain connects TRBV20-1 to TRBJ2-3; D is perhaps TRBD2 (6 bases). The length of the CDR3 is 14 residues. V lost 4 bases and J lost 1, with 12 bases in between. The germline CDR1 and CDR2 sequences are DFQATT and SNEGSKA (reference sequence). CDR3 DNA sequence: TGCAGTGCTAAGGGGAGGTCTGGCACAGATACGCAGTATTTT. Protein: CSAKGRSGTDTQYF.

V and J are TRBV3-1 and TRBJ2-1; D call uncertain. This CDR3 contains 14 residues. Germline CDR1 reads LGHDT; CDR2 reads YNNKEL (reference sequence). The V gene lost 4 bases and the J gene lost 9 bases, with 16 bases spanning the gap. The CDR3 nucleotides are TGTGCCAGCAGCCCCGATACCATAGGCCTTGAGCAGTTCTTC. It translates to CASSPDTIGLEQFF.

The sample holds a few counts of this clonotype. CDR3 DNA sequence: TGTGCCATCAGTGAGTCGGGCAGGGGAAAGTACGAGCAGTACTTC. Its protein is CAISESGRGKYEQYF. The chain recombines TRBV10-3 with TRBJ2-7; a possible D gene is TRBD1 (6 bases). The CDR3 is made up of 15 amino acids. Germline V lookup: CDR1 ENHRY, CDR2 SYGVKD. The V end lost 0 bases, the J end lost 4 bases, and 13 bases lay between the germline ends.

For the CDR3, the DNA is TGTGCCAGCAGCTTAACCGTCAGGGGTTACGAGCAGTACTTC. Protein sequence: CASSLTVRGYEQYF. This chain links TRBV7-9 with TRBJ2-7; weak D call: TRBD1 (6 bases). The V end lost 2 bases, the J end lost 4 bases, and 12 bases lay between the germline ends. The CDR3 extends over 14 amino acids. Germline CDR1 and CDR2: SEHNR and FQNEAQ (reference sequence).

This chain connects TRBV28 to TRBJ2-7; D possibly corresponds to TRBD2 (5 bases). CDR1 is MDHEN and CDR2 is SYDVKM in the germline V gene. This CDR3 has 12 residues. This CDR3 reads CLTAGPSYEQYF. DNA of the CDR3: TGTCTCACCGCGGGCCCGTCCTACGAGCAGTACTTC.

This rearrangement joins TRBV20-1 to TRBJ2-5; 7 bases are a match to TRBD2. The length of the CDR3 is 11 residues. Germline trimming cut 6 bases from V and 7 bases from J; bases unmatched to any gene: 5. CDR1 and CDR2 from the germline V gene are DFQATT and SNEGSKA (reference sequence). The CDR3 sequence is CSARLAATQYF. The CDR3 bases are TGCAGTGCCCGGCTAGCGGCGACCCAGTACTTC.

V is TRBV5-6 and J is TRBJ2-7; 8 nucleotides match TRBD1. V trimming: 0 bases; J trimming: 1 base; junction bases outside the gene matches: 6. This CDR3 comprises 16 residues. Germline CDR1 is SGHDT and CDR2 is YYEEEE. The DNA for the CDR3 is TGTGCCAGCAGCTTGGTGGGGACAGGACGATCCTACGAGCAGTACTTC. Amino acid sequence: CASSLVGTGRSYEQYF.

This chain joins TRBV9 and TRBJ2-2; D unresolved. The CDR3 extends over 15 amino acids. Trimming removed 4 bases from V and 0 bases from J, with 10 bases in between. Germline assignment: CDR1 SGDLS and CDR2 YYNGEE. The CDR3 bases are TGTGCCAGCAGCACCCGGGTCGCGAACACCGGGGAGCTGTTTTTT. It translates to CASSTRVANTGELFF.

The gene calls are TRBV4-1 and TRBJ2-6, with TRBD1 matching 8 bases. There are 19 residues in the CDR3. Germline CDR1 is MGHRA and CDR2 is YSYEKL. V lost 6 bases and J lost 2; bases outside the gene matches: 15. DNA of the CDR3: TGCGCCAGCAGAGCAACCCTGACAGGGGTTAGGGCTGGGGCCAACGTCCTGACTTTC. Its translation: CASRATLTGVRAGANVLTF.

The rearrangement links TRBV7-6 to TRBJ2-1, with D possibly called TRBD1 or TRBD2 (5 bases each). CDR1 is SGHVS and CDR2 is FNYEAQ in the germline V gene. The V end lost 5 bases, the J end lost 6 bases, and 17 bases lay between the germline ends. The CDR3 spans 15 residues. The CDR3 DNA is TGTGCCAGCAGCCCAGGAAATACTAGGGGCAATGAGCAGTTCTTC. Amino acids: CASSPGNTRGNEQFF.

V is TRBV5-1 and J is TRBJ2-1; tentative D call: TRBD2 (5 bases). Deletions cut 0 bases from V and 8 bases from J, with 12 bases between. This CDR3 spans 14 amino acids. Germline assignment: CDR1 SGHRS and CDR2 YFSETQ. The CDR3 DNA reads TGCGCCAGCAGCTTGGCCTTACTAGGCGATGAGCAGTTCTTC. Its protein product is CASSLALLGDEQFF.

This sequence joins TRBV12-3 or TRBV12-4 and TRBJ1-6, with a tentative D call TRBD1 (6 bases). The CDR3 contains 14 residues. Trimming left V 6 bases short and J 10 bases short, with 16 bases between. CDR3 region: CASRTTGRGSPLHF. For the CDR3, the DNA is TGTGCCAGCAGGACCACAGGGAGAGGGTCACCCCTCCACTTT.

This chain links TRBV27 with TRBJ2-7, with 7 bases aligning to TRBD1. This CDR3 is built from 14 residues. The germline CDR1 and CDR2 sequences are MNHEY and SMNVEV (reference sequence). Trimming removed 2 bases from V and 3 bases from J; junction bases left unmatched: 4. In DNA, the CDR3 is TGTGCCAGCAGTTTACAGGGGGATAACTACGAGCAGTACTTC. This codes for CASSLQGDNYEQYF.

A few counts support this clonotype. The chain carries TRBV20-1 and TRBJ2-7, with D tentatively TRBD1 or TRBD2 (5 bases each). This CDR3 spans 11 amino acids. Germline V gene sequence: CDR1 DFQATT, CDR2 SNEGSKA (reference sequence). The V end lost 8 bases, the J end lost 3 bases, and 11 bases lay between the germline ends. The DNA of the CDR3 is TGCAGTATGGGACCTAACTACGAGCAGTACTTC. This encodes CSMGPNYEQYF.

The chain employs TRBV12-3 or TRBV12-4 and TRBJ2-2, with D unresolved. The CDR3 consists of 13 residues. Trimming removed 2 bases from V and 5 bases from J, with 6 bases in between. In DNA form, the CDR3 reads TGTGCCAGCAGTTTAACGAGAACCGGGGAGCTGTTTTTT. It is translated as CASSLTRTGELFF.

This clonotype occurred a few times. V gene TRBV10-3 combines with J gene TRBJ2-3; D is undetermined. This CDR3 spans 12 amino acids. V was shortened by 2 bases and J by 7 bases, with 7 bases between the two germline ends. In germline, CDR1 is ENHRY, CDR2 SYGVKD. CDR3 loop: CAISEDNYTQYF. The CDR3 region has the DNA TGTGCCATCAGTGAGGACAACTATACGCAGTATTTT.

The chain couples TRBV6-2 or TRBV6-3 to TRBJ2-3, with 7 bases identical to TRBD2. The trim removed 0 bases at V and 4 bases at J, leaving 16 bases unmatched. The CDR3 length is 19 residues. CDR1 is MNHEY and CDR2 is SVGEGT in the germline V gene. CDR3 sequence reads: CASSYSKLRGGSGADTQYF. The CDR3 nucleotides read TGTGCCAGCAGTTACTCGAAGCTTCGAGGAGGGAGCGGGGCAGATACGCAGTATTTT.

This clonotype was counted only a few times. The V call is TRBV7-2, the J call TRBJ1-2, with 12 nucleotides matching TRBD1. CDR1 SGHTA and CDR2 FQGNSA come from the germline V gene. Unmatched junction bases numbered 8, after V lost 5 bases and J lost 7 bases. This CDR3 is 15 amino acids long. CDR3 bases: TGTGCCAGCAGCCCGCCGGGACAGGGGGCCAGTGGCTACACCTTC. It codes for CASSPPGQGASGYTF.

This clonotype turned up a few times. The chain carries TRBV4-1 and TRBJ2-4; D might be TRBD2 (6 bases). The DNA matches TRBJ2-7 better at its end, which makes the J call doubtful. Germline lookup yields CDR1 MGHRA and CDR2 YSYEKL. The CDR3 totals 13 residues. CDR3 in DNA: TGCGCCAGCAGCCCGGGACTCTACTACGAGCAGTACTTC. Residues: CASSPGLYYEQYF.

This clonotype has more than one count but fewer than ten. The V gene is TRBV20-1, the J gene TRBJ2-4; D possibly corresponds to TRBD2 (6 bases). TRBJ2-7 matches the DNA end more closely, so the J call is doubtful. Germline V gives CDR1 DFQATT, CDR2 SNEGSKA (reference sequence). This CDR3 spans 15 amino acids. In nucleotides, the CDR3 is TGCAGTGCCCCGGATCTCCGGGGGAGGTCTGGCGAGCAGTACTTC. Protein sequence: CSAPDLRGRSGEQYF.